This T cell receptor beta chain was recorded in a study of T cells after posttransplantation cyclophosphamide. Profiled with immunoSEQ multiplex PCR; TCRdb holds only in-frame clones, not every one. The sample records tens of thousands of clones, 97% being singletons. The naive gate required viable CD3+CD4+ or CD3+CD8+ cells with CCR7+CD45RA+CD45RO-CD95-CD27+CD28+ phenotype. The sample taken for sequencing was naive CD4+ T cells sorted from PBMCs. This TCR was sampled from a man in his fifties or sixties in good health, CMV-negative, and a related stem cell transplant donor.

The CDR3 protein is CASKWGGTDYEQYF. CDR3 coding DNA: TGTGCCAGCAAATGGGGGGGGACGGACTACGAGCAGTACTTC. V and J are TRBV6-6 and TRBJ2-7; 7 positions agree with TRBD2. The CDR3 is 14 amino acids. Germline assignment: CDR1 MNHNY and CDR2 SVGAGI (reference sequence). Trimming removed 7 bases from V and 3 bases from J; junction bases left unmatched: 9.